The 10 T cell receptor beta chains below come from one sample, sequenced in a study of blood T cell repertoires in COVID-19. The assay was immunoSEQ multiplex PCR, and TCRdb's table has in-frame clones only and misses some. Altogether roughly 35,000 clones are present, around 73% being singletons, with the ten largest covering around 7%. Sequencing was carried out using peripheral blood. Every receptor here comes from a woman aged 60-75 years with acute or convalescent COVID-19.

This clone was counted a single time. The V call is TRBV10-3, the J call TRBJ1-1; 8 bases line up with TRBD1. From germline, CDR1 is ENHRY and CDR2 SYGVKD. CDR3 length: 14 amino acids. Germline trimming cut 6 bases from V and 2 bases from J; bases unmatched to any gene: 5. The CDR3 DNA reads as TGTGCCATCAGCGTGGACAGGGCAAACACTGAAGCTTTCTTT. Its protein product is CAISVDRANTEAFF.

The V gene is TRBV19, the J gene TRBJ1-4; D remains ambiguous. The germline V gene has CDR1 LNHDA and CDR2 SQIVND (reference sequence). CDR3 length: 14 amino acids. Deletions cut 4 bases from V and 3 bases from J, with 9 bases between. CDR3 in amino acids: CASSRSGSNEKLFF. The CDR3 nucleotides are TGTGCCAGTAGTAGAAGCGGTTCTAATGAAAAACTGTTTTTT. Full variable domain (outside the CDR3, taken from reference TRBV19 and TRBJ1-4): DGGITQSPKYLFRKEGQNVTLSCEQNLNHDAMYWYRQDPGQGLRLIYYSQIVNDFQKGDIAEGYSVSREKKESFPLTVTSAQKNPTAFYLCASSRSGSNEKLFFGSGTQLSVL.

V and J are TRBV18 and TRBJ2-3; a weak D match, TRBD1 (5 bases). With 6 bases removed from V and 2 bases from J, the gap between germline ends came to 12 bases. Germline V gene sequence: CDR1 KGHSH, CDR2 LQKENI. The CDR3 has 14 residues. CDR3 in amino acids: CASSQGHYTDTQYF. CDR3 DNA: TGTGCCAGCTCCCAAGGACACTACACAGATACGCAGTATTTT.

The count of this clone is one. The chain has TRBV25-1 and TRBJ1-6; 10 bases align to TRBD1. The CDR3 consists of 15 residues. The V gene end was trimmed by 4 bases and the J gene end by 7 bases; junction bases not matched to a gene: 4. Germline V gene lookup returns CDR1 MGHDK and CDR2 SYGVNS. CDR3 sequence reads: CASSGQGAGNSPLHF. For the CDR3, the DNA is TGTGCCAGCAGTGGACAGGGGGCGGGGAATTCACCCCTCCACTTT.

The chain is built from TRBV7-3 and TRBJ2-3; D possibly corresponds to TRBD2 (6 bases). V lost 1 base, J lost 0 bases, and 17 bases lay in between. CDR1 is SGHTA and CDR2 is FQGTGA in the germline V gene. CDR3 size: 18 residues. CDR3 amino acids: CASSLMPLMGGSTDTQYF. In DNA form, the CDR3 reads TGTGCCAGCAGCTTAATGCCCCTCATGGGGGGAAGCACAGATACGCAGTATTTT.

J is TRBJ2-1 and V is TRBV24-1; unclear D gene. V dropped 0 bases and J dropped 7 bases, with 3 bases sitting between them. The germline gives CDR1 KGHDR, CDR2 SFDVKD. CDR3 length: 12 residues. Written as DNA, the CDR3 is TGTGCCACCAGTGATTTGGTAAATGAGCAGTTCTTC. Translating it yields CATSDLVNEQFF.

This rearrangement joins TRBV10-3 to TRBJ2-1; 16 positions agree with TRBD2. V dropped 10 bases and J dropped 0; count of bases not matched to a gene: 9. Germline values: CDR1 ENHRY, CDR2 SYGVKD. This CDR3 contains 18 residues. CDR3 in amino acids: CATLPGLAGGSSYNEQFF. The DNA of the CDR3 is TGTGCCACCCTTCCGGGACTAGCGGGGGGGAGCTCCTACAATGAGCAGTTCTTC.

The J gene is TRBJ1-1, the V gene TRBV28; the D gene is possibly TRBD1 (6 bases). V dropped 7 bases and J dropped 3 bases, with 15 bases sitting between them. Per the germline V gene, CDR1 is MDHEN and CDR2 is SYDVKM. This CDR3 contains 14 residues. In DNA, the CDR3 is TGTGCCAGCAATAAACAGGGTTTGGACACTGAAGCTTTCTTT. The encoded protein is CASNKQGLDTEAFF. Looking up the rest from reference TRBV28 and TRBJ1-1 gives the full variable domain: DVKVTQSSRYLVKRTGEKVFLECVQDMDHENMFWYRQDPGLGLRLIYFSYDVKMKEKGDIPEGYSVSREKKERFSLILESASTNQTSMYLCASNKQGLDTEAFFGQGTRLTVV.

The rearrangement uses TRBV19 and TRBJ2-5, with a possible D match to TRBD2 (6 bases). V lost 9 bases to trimming and J lost 3 bases, with 11 bases between them. The CDR3 runs 12 residues. Per germline, CDR1 LNHDA and CDR2 SQIVND (reference sequence). The CDR3 nucleotides read TGTGCCAGCTGCGGGGAGAAAGAGACCCAGTACTTC. This gives the protein CASCGEKETQYF.

This clone turned up a few times. The V gene is TRBV3-1 (or the pseudogene TRBV3-2), the J gene TRBJ1-2; 8 bases are a match to TRBD1. V trimming: 1 base; J trimming: 8 bases; junction bases outside the gene matches: 9. The CDR3 consists of 15 residues. The germline CDR1 and CDR2 sequences are LGHDT and YNNKEL (reference sequence). Written as DNA, the CDR3 is TGTGCCAGCAGCCAAGGGGCCGGGACAGGCGGGGGCTACACCTTC. This encodes CASSQGAGTGGGYTF.